This T cell receptor beta chain was documented in a study of OX40 agonist ivuxolimab in advanced cancers. Study overall: Cancers in dose escalation were hepatocellular, melanoma, renal cell and head and neck. At approximately 83% male, the cohort had a mean age of approximately 64 years, ranging from roughly 20 to 90.

Study-wide results and caveats: Among patients with partial responses at 0.1-3.0 mg/kg, clonal expansion was among the lowest. Average numbers of expanded clones were greater in CD8+ T cells than in CD4+.

This CDR3 region has 13 residues. Germline V lookup: CDR1 SGHDT, CDR2 YYEEEE. V was clipped by 4 bases and J by 4 bases, with 11 bases between them. By frequency in the sample, this clone is medium-sized (0.01 to 0.1%). The antigen remains unidentified. The repertoire was sequenced with immunoSEQ multiplex PCR; TCRdb's copy has only in-frame clones and lacks some. Among 15,000 to 25,000 clones listed, around 68% were seen once. The sequences come from CD4+ or CD8+ T cells sorted from blood, collected in a trial of the OX40 agonist ivuxolimab. The chain carries TRBV5-6 and TRBJ1-2; D is perhaps TRBD1 (6 bases). This sequence originates from an adult with an advanced solid tumor such as melanoma, head and neck, liver or kidney cancer. CDR3 sequence reads: CASSRQDFYGYTF. CDR3 coding DNA: TGTGCCAGCAGCCGACAGGACTTCTATGGCTACACCTTC. Supplemented by reference TRBV5-6 and TRBJ1-2, the full variable domain reads DAGVTQSPTHLIKTRGQQVTLRCSPKSGHDTVSWYQQALGQGPQFIFQYYEEEERQRGNFPDRFSGHQFPNYSSELNVNALLLGDSALYLCASSRQDFYGYTFGSGTRLTVV.